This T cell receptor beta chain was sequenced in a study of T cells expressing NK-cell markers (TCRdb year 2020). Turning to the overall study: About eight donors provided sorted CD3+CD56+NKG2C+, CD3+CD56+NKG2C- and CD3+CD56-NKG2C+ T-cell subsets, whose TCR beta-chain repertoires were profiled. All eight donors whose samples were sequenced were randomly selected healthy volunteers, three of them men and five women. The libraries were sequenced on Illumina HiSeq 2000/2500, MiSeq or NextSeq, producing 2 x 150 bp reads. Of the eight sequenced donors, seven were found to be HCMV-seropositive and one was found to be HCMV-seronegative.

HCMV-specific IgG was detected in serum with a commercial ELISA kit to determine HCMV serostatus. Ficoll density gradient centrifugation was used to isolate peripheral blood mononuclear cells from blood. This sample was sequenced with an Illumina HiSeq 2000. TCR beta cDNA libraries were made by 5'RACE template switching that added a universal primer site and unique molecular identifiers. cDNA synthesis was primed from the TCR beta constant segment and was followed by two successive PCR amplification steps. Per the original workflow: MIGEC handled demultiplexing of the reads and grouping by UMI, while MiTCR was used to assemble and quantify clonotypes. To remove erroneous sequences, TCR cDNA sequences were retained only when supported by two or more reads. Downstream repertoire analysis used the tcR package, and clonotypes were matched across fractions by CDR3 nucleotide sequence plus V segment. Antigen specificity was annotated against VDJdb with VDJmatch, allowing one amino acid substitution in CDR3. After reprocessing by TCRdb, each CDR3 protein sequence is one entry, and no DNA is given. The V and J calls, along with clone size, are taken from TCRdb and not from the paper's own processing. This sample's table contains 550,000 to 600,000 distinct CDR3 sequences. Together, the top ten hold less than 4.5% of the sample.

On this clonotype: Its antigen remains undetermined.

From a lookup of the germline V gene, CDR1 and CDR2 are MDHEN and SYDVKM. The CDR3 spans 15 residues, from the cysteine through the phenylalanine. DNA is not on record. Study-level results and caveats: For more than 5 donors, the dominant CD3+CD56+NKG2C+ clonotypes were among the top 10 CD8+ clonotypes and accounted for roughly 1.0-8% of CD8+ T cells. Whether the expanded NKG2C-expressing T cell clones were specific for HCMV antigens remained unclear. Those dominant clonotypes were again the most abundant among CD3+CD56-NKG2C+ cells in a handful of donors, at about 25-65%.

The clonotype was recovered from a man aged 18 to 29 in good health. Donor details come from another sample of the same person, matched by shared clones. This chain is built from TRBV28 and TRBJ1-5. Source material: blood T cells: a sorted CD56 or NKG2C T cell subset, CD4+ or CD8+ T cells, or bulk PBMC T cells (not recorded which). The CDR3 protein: CASSESTRGNQPQHF.